This paragraph covers one T cell receptor (beta chain) sequence. The data were obtained in a study of blood T cell repertoires in COVID-19. In the study overall: Whether acute or convalescent, the COVID-19 samples came from the United States, Italy and Spain.

Clones were sequenced by immunoSEQ multiplex PCR, and TCRdb holds only the in-frame ones, with some missing. Among about 270,000 clones, 80% to 95% were seen once, and the ten largest hold 2.5% to 3%. This study enrolled people aged 18 to 89 from roughly 22 US geographic areas. Individuals in the exposed group had encountered a COVID-19 case within 2 weeks preceding study entry. This CDR3 is built from 15 residues. Germline lookup yields CDR1 WSHSY and CDR2 SAAADI. V gave up 6 bases and J gave up 2 bases; unmatched junction bases: 7. The sequence derives from a man between 40 and 49 years old who had been exposed to COVID-19. Input material: PBMCs or T cells enriched from blood (not recorded which). V is TRBV10-2 and J is TRBJ1-3; 7 bases are a match to TRBD1. Written as DNA, the CDR3 is TGCGCCAGCAGAACAGGGGACTTTGCTGGAAACACCATATATTTT. This sequence encodes CASRTGDFAGNTIYF.